This T cell receptor (beta chain) emerged from a study of blood T cell repertoires in COVID-19. This table comes from immunoSEQ multiplex PCR, and its TCRdb copy is limited to in-frame clones, with some not included. The table records tens of thousands of clones, roughly 90% of them present only once. Germline assignment: CDR1 MNHNS and CDR2 SASEGT. This CDR3 is 14 amino acids long. Trimming at V came to 2 bases and at J to 12 bases, leaving 11 bases not matched to a gene. This TCR was sampled from a human donor in a cohort sampled during active COVID-19. The chain employs TRBV6-1 and TRBJ2-7, with 9 bases matching TRBD1. The sample consisted of peripheral blood. The CDR3 sequence is CASSETGTGRVGYF. The CDR3 region has the DNA TGTGCCAGCAGTGAAACCGGGACAGGGAGAGTGGGGTACTTC.